This is a list of T cell receptor beta chains from one sample in a study of radiation and T cells in renal cell carcinoma. Method: immunoSEQ multiplex PCR; TCRdb's copy keeps in-frame clones and lacks some. There are about 24,000 clones in the sample; 58% occur only once, and around a fifth lies in the top ten. Material: tumor tissue, obtained from a patient whose treatment was nephrectomy without radiotherapy. These receptors were taken from a man aged 35 to 55 with renal cell carcinoma. CDR3s include the opening cysteine and the closing phenylalanine or tryptophan. The D gene is left open where the match is weak. Size is stated for part of the rows, as once, few or many counts, or as a class when the clone is expanded.

j_call | v_call | clone_size | d_call | cdr3_nt | cdr3_aa
TRBJ2-5 | TRBV13 | few | TRBD2 | TGTGCCAGCAGCGACTCTAGGCGGGGGGGCCCGGAGACCCAGTACTTC | CASSDSRRGGPETQYF
TRBJ1-1 | TRBV27 | - | TRBD1 | TGTGCCAGCCACGGACAGGGGGTCACTGAAGCTTTCTTT | CASHGQGVTEAFF
TRBJ2-2 | TRBV5-1 | many | TRBD1 | TGCGCCAGCAGCTTGTGGGACAGGGGCGCAGTTGACACCGGGGAGCTGTTTTTT | CASSLWDRGAVDTGELFF
TRBJ1-1 | TRBV6-5 | - | - | TGTGCCAGCAGCGAGGCAACGCAGAACACTGAAGCTTTCTTT | CASSEATQNTEAFF
TRBJ2-6 | TRBV30 | few | TRBD1 | TGTGCCTGTCGGACAGGGAGATCCTCTGGGGCCAACGTCCTGACTTTC | CACRTGRSSGANVLTF
TRBJ2-2 | TRBV7-9 | once | - | TGTGCCAGCAGCTTAGTCGTAGGGGAGCTGTTTTTT | CASSLVVGELFF
TRBJ1-4 | TRBV11-2 | - | - | TGTGCCAGCAGCTTAGCCCGGTTCGGTGAAAAACTGTTTTTT | CASSLARFGEKLFF
TRBJ2-1 | TRBV29-1 | - | - | TGCAGCGGATCTCGGGGGGCCTCCTACAATGAGCAGTTCTTC | CSGSRGASYNEQFF
TRBJ2-5 | TRBV7-2 | - | TRBD1 | TGTGCCAGCAGTACAGGGGTAGAGACCCAGTACTTC | CASSTGVETQYF
TRBJ1-2 | TRBV2 | few | TRBD1 | TGTGCCAGCGGACAGGACTATGGCTACACCTTC | CASGQDYGYTF
TRBJ2-3 | TRBV7-9 | - | TRBD2 | TGTGCCAGCAGCGTCCCGGTGCGGGGGGCCACAGATACGCAGTATTTT | CASSVPVRGATDTQYF
TRBJ1-1 | TRBV2 | few | - | TGTGCCAGCAGTGAACTGGTGGCAGGGCTGGGCACTGAAGCTTTCTTT | CASSELVAGLGTEAFF
TRBJ2-7 | TRBV13 | - | TRBD1 | TGTGCCAGCAGATCCGGGACAGGGGTTGACGAGCAGTACTTC | CASRSGTGVDEQYF
TRBJ1-5 | TRBV30 | - | - | TGTGCCTGGAGTGAAAATGAATATCAGCCCCAGCATTTT | CAWSENEYQPQHF
TRBJ1-3 | TRBV19 | few | - | TGTGCCAGTAGGGGAATCCTCTCTGGAAACACCATATATTTT | CASRGILSGNTIYF
TRBJ1-2 | TRBV6-1 | - | - | TGTGCCAGCACGAACGGGGGAGTCGCCTATGGCTACACCTTC | CASTNGGVAYGYTF
TRBJ1-5 | TRBV4-2 | once | - | TGTGCCAGCAGGGCGGAACAGTCATATAGCAATCAGCCCCAGCATTTT | CASRAEQSYSNQPQHF
TRBJ1-2 | TRBV9 | - | - | TGTGCCAGCACTAGCGGCGGGGGGTTGGACTATGGCTACACCTTC | CASTSGGGLDYGYTF
TRBJ1-6 | TRBV4-3 | - | - | TGCGCCAGCAGCCAACCCGGGAGACTGGATTCACCCCTCCACTTT | CASSQPGRLDSPLHF
TRBJ1-3 | TRBV5-1 | - | - | TGCGCCAGCAGCCTTTCTGACGTCGGGGGAGGAAACACCATATATTTT | CASSLSDVGGGNTIYF
TRBJ1-5 | TRBV29-1 | - | TRBD1 | TGCAGCGTAGACACAGGGGTCGGCAATCAGCCCCAGCATTTT | CSVDTGVGNQPQHF
TRBJ2-3 | TRBV7-9 | - | - | TGTGCCAGCAGGTTATCCCTAGATACGCAGTATTTT | CASRLSLDTQYF
TRBJ2-5 | TRBV5-4 | - | TRBD2 | TGTGCCACGTTCGGAACTAGCGGGAGAGAGACCCAGTACTTC | CATFGTSGRETQYF
TRBJ1-4 | TRBV2 | few | - | TGTGCCAGCGTCCCCGCAACTAATGAAAAACTGTTTTTT | CASVPATNEKLFF
TRBJ1-4 | TRBV5-1 | few | - | TGCGCCAGCAGCTTCGCAGGGAGTGGTGAAAAACTGTTTTTT | CASSFAGSGEKLFF
TRBJ1-1 | TRBV5-8 | - | - | TGTGCCAGCAGCATAGGGACGCATGGAGTAGCTGAAGCTTTCTTT | CASSIGTHGVAEAFF
TRBJ1-2 | TRBV2 | - | - | TGTGCCAGCAGAGGGTTGGAGGGCTACACCTTC | CASRGLEGYTF
TRBJ1-5 | TRBV7-2 | few | TRBD1 | TGTGCCAGCAGCGTGACAGGGGAACAGCCCCAGCATTTT | CASSVTGEQPQHF
TRBJ1-4 | TRBV10-2 | - | - | TGCGCCAGCAGTGGACAGGTTCCAACTAATGAAAAACTGTTTTTT | CASSGQVPTNEKLFF
TRBJ1-1 | TRBV11-2 | - | - | TGTGCCAGCAGCTTAGGCAGGATGGAGGCTTTCTTT | CASSLGRMEAFF
TRBJ2-2 | TRBV5-1 | medium-sized | - | TGCGCCAGCAGCCTAAGACTATCAACGAACACCGGGGAGCTGTTTTTT | CASSLRLSTNTGELFF
TRBJ2-7 | TRBV27 | - | TRBD1 | TGTGCCAGCAGTTATAACAGGGGGCACGAGCAGTACTTC | CASSYNRGHEQYF
TRBJ1-3 | TRBV5-6 | - | - | TGTGCCAGCAGCTTGCGGGGTCGTGGAAACACCATATATTTT | CASSLRGRGNTIYF
TRBJ1-5 | TRBV19 | - | - | TGTGCCAGTAGTATAGCTGGGCAGCCCCAGCATTTT | CASSIAGQPQHF
TRBJ1-1 | TRBV2 | few | - | TGTGCCAGCAGTGCCAGCCCGGGGGGGAACACTGAAGCTTTCTTT | CASSASPGGNTEAFF
TRBJ2-7 | TRBV5-6 | - | - | TGTGCCAGCAGCAATCGGGGGAACTACGAGCAGTACTTC | CASSNRGNYEQYF
TRBJ1-5 | TRBV6-6 | few | - | TGTGCCAGCAGCGAGGGGAACTACCAGCCCCAGCATTTT | CASSEGNYQPQHF
TRBJ2-1 | TRBV2 | - | - | TGTGCCAGCAGTGGATCAGGGGGGCCAAGTCATGAGCAGTTCTTC | CASSGSGGPSHEQFF
TRBJ2-2 | TRBV4-2 | - | - | TGTGCCAGCAGCTTGAGCACACGGGGATACACCGGGGAGCTGTTTTTT | CASSLSTRGYTGELFF
TRBJ1-5 | TRBV7-6 | - | - | TGTGCCAGCAGCTTACATCCCGGAGGGGAAGACCCTCAGCCCCAGCATTTT | CASSLHPGGEDPQPQHF
TRBJ1-1 | TRBV18 | few | - | TGTGCCAGCTCACCACAGGGGACAAAAGAAGCTTTCTTT | CASSPQGTKEAFF
TRBJ2-1 | TRBV27 | - | TRBD2 | TGTGCCAGCAGTCCCCTCAGCGGGGCCTACAATGAGCAGTTCTTC | CASSPLSGAYNEQFF
TRBJ1-3 | TRBV30 | few | - | TGTGCCTGGAGTGATTTTGTGGGGAAGGACACCATATATTTT | CAWSDFVGKDTIYF
TRBJ1-5 | TRBV19 | - | - | TGTGCCAGTAGTATAGGCCGGGGTAGTATCGGCACTATTAGCCTAAATCAGCCCCAGCATTTT | CASSIGRGSIGTISLNQPQHF
TRBJ1-2 | TRBV30 | - | - | TGTGCCTGGAGTGTACGGCCGACGAACTATGGCTACACCTTC | CAWSVRPTNYGYTF
TRBJ2-2 | TRBV11-2 | few | TRBD2 | TGTGCCAGCAGCCCCGGGAGCGGGGGAACTATTACCGGGGAGCTGTTTTTT | CASSPGSGGTITGELFF
TRBJ2-5 | TRBV14 | few | TRBD1 | TGTGCCAGCAGCGCCTGGGACAGGGGGCAAGAGACCCAGTACTTC | CASSAWDRGQETQYF
TRBJ1-1 | TRBV13 | few | TRBD1 | TGTGCCAGCAGCAGCCGGGACAGGGGCATGGACACTGAAGCTTTCTTT | CASSSRDRGMDTEAFF